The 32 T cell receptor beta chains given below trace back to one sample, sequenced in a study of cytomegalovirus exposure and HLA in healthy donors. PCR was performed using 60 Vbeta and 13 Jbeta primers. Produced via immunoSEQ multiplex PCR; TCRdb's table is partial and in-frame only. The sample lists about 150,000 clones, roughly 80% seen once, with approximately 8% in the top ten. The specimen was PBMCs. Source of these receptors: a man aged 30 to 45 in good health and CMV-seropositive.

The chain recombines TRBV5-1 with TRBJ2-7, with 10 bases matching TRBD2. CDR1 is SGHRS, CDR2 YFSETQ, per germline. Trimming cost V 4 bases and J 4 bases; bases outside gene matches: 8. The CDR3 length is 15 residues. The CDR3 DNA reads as TGCGCCAGCAGCCTGGAACTAGCGGGACCGTACGAGCAGTACTTC. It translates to CASSLELAGPYEQYF.

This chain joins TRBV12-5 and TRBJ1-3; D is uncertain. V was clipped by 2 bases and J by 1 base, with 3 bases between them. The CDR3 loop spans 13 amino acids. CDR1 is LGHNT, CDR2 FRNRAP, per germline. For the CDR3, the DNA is TGTGCTAGTGGTTTGACTTCTGGAAACACCATATATTTT. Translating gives CASGLTSGNTIYF.

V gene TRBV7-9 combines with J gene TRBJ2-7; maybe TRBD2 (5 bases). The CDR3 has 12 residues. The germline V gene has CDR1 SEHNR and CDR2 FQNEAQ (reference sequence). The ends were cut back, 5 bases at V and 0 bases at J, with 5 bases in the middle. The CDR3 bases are TGTGCCAGCAGCACTAGCTCCTACGAGCAGTACTTC. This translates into CASSTSSYEQYF.

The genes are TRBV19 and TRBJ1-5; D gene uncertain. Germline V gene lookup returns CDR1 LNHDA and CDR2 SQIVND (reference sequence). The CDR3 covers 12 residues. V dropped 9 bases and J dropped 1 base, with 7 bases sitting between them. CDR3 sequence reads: CASGWSNQPQHF. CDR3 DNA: TGTGCCAGCGGTTGGAGCAATCAGCCCCAGCATTTT.

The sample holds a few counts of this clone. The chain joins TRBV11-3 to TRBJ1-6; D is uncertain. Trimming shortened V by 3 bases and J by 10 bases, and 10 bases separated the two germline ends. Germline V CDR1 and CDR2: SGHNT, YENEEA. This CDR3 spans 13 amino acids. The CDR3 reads CASSFGSRSPLHF. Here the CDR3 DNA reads TGTGCCAGCAGCTTCGGGTCCCGATCACCCCTCCACTTT.

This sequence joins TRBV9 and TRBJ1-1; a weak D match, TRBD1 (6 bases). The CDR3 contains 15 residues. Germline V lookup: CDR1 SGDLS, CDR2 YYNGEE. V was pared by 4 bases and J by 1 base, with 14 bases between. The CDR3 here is CASSPKRGGNTEAFF. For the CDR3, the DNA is TGTGCCAGCAGCCCAAAAAGGGGGGGGAACACTGAAGCTTTCTTT.

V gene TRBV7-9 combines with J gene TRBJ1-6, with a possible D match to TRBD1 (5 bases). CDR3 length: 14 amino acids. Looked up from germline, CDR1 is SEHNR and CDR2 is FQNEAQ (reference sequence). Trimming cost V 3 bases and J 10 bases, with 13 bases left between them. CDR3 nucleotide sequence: TGTGCCAGCAGCTTTCCTGAGTGGGGCTCACCCCTCCACTTT. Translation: CASSFPEWGSPLHF.

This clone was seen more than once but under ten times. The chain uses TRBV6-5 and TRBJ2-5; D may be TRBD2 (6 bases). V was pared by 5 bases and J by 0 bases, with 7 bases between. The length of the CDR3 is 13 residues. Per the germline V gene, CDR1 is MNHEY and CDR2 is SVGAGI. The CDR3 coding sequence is TGTGCCAGCAGTGGGGGGAACCAAGAGACCCAGTACTTC. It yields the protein CASSGGNQETQYF.

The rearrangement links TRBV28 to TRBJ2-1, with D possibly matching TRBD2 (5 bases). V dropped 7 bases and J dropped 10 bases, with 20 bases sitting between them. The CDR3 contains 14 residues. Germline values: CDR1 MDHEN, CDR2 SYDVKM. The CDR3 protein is CASKESIGVWEQFF. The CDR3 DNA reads TGTGCCAGCAAAGAGAGTATCGGGGTTTGGGAGCAGTTCTTC.

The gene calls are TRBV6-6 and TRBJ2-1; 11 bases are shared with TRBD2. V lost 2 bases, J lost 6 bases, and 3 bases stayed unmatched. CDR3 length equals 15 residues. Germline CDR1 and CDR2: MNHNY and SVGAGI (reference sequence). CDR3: CASSYATSGANEQFF. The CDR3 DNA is TGTGCCAGCAGTTACGCGACTAGCGGGGCCAATGAGCAGTTCTTC.

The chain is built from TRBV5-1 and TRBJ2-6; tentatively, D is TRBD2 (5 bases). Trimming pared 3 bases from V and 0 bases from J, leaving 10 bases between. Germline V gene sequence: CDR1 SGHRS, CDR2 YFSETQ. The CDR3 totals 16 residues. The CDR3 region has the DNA TGCGCCAGCAGCTCTGGCGGGCCCTCTGGGGCCAACGTCCTGACTTTC. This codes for CASSSGGPSGANVLTF.

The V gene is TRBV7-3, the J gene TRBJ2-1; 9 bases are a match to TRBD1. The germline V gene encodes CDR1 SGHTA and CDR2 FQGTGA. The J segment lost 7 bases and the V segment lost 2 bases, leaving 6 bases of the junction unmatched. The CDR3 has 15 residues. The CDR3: CASSLADRGRNEQFF. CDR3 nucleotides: TGTGCCAGCAGCTTAGCGGACAGGGGTAGGAATGAGCAGTTCTTC.

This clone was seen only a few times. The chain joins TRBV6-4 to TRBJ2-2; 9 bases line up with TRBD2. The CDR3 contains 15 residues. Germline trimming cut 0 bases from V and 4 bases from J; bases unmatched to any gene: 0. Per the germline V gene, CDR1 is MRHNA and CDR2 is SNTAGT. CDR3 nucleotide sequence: TGTGCCAGCAGTGACTCTAGCGGGAGCACCGGGGAGCTGTTTTTT. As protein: CASSDSSGSTGELFF.

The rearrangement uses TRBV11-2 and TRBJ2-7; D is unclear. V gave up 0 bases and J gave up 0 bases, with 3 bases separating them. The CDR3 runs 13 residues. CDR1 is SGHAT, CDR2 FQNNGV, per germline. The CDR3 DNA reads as TGTGCCAGCAGCTTAGACAGCTCCTACGAGCAGTACTTC. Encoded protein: CASSLDSSYEQYF.

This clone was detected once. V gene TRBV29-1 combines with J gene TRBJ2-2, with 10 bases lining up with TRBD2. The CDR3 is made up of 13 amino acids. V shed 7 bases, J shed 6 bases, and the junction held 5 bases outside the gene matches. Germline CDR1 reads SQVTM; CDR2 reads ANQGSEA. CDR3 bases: TGCAGCGGGCTAGCGGGAGTGGCCGGGGAGCTGTTTTTT. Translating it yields CSGLAGVAGELFF.

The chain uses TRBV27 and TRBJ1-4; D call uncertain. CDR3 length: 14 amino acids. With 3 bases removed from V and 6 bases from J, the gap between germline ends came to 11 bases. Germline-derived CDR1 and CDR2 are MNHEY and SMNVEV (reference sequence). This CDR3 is CASSFSDKDEKLFF. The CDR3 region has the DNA TGTGCCAGCAGTTTTTCCGACAAGGATGAAAAACTGTTTTTT.

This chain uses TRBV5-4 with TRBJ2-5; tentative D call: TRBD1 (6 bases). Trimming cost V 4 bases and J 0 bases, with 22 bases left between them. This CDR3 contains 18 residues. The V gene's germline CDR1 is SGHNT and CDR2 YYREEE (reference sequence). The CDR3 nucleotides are TGTGCCAGCAGCCTGGGCCCGGTAACAGACAGGTACCAAGAGACCCAGTACTTC. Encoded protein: CASSLGPVTDRYQETQYF. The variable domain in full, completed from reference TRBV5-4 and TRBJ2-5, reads ETGVTQSPTHLIKTRGQQVTLRCSSQSGHNTVSWYQQALGQGPQFIFQYYREEENGRGNFPPRFSGLQFPNYSSELNVNALELDDSALYLCASSLGPVTDRYQETQYFGPGTRLLVL.

The CDR3 region is CASSERVGELFF. The CDR3 DNA reads as TGTGCCAGCAGTGAACGGGTAGGGGAACTGTTTTTT. The J gene is TRBJ1-4, the V gene TRBV2, with D maybe TRBD1 (5 bases). This CDR3 has 12 residues. The V gene lost 2 bases and the J gene lost 12 bases, with 10 bases spanning the gap. The V gene's germline CDR1 is SNHLY and CDR2 FYNNEI.

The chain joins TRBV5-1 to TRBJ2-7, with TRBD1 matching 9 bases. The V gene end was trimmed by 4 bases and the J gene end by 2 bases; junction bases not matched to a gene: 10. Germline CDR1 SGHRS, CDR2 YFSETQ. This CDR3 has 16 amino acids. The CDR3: CASSPTTGTGTYEQYF. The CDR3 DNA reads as TGCGCCAGCAGCCCGACTACCGGGACAGGGACCTACGAGCAGTACTTC.

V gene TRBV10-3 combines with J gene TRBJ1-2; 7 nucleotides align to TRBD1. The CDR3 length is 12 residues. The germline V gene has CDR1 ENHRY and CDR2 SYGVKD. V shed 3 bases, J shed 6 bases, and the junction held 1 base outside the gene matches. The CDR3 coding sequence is TGTGCCATCAGTGACAGGGGGAATGGCTACACCTTC. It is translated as CAISDRGNGYTF.

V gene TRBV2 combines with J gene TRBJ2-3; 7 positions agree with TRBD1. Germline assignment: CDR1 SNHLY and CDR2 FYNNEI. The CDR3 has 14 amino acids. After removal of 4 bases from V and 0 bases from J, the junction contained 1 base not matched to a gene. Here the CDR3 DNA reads TGTGCCAGCAGTGTGGACAGGAGCACAGATACGCAGTATTTT. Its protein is CASSVDRSTDTQYF.

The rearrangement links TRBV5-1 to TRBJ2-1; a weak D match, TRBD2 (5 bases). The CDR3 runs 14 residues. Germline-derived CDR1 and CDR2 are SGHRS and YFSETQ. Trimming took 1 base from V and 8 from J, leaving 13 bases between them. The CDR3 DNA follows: TGCGCCAGCAGCTTGTCGGGGATTTGGGATGAGCAGTTCTTC. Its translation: CASSLSGIWDEQFF.

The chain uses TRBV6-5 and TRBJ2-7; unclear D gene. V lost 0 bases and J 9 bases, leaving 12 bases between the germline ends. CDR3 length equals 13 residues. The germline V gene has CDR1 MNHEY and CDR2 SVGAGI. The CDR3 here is CASSYSAASGQYF. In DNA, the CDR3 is TGTGCCAGCAGTTACTCGGCCGCTTCTGGGCAGTACTTC.

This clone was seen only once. The CDR3: CACRDRGREQYF. In DNA form, the CDR3 reads TGTGCCTGCCGGGACAGGGGGCGGGAGCAGTACTTC. This chain uses TRBV30 with TRBJ2-7; TRBD1 aligns across 12 bases. The CDR3 has 12 amino acids. Trimming at V came to 6 bases and at J to 7 bases, leaving 4 bases not matched to a gene. CDR1 GTSNPN and CDR2 SVGIG come from the germline V gene (reference sequence).

The CDR3 bases are TGTGCCAGCAGCTTATCAGAGAACACTGAAGCTTTCTTT. Protein: CASSLSENTEAFF. The genes are TRBV7-3 and TRBJ1-1, with unresolved D. Germline CDR1 SGHTA, CDR2 FQGTGA. Between the trimmed V and J ends, which lost 2 bases and 1 base, there was a span of 5 bases. CDR3 length: 13 residues.

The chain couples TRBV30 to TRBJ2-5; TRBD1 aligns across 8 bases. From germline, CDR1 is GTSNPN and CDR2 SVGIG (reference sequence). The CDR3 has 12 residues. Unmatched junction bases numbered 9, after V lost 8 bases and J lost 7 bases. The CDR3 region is CALGRTGWTQYF. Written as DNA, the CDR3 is TGTGCCCTTGGTCGGACAGGGTGGACCCAGTACTTC.

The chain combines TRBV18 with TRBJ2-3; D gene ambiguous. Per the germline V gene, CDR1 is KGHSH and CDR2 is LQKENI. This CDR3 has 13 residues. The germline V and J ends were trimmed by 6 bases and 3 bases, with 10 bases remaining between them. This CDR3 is CASSPGSTDTQYF. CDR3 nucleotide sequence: TGTGCCAGCTCCCCCGGGTCGACAGATACGCAGTATTTT.

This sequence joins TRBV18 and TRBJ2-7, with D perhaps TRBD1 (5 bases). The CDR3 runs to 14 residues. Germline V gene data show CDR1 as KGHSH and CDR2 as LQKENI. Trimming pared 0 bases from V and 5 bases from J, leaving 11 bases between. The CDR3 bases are TGTGCCAGCTCACCACCCTCGGACAACAACGAGCAGTACTTC. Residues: CASSPPSDNNEQYF.

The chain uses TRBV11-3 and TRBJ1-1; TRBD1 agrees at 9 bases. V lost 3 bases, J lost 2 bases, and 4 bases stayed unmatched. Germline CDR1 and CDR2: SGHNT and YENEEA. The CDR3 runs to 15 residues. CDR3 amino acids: CASSLGTGLNTEAFF. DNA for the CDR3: TGTGCCAGCAGCTTGGGGACAGGGCTAAACACTGAAGCTTTCTTT. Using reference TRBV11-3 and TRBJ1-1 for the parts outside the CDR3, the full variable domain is EAGVVQSPRYKIIEKKQPVAFWCNPISGHNTLYWYLQNLGQGPELLIRYENEEAVDDSQLPKDRFSAERLKGVDSTLKIQPAELGDSAVYLCASSLGTGLNTEAFFGQGTRLTVV.

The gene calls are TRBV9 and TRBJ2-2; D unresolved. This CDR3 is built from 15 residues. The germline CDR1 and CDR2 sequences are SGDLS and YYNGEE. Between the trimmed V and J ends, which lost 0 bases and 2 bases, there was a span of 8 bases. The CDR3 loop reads CASSVEASNTGELFF. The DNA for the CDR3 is TGTGCCAGCAGCGTAGAAGCTAGTAACACCGGGGAGCTGTTTTTT.

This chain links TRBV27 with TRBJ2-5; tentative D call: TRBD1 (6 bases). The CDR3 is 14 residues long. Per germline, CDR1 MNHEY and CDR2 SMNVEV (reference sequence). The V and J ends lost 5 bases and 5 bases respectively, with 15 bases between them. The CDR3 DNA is TGTGCCAGCAGTGGGTTCCTGAGGGGGGAGACCCAGTACTTC. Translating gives CASSGFLRGETQYF.

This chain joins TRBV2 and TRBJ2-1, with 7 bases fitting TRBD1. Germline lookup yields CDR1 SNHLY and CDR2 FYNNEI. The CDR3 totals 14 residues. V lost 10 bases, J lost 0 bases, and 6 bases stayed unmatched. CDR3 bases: TGTGCCATGAAACAGGGGAGCTCCTACAATGAGCAGTTCTTC. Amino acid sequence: CAMKQGSSYNEQFF.